Listed below are T cell receptor beta chains from one sample, sequenced in a study of Tregs in tolerant kidney transplant recipients. Generated by immunoSEQ multiplex PCR, the TCRdb table keeps only in-frame clones and is missing some. The sample includes tens of thousands of clones, roughly 93% of them seen just once. Sequences were derived from CD4+ T cells from blood, sampled before the transplant. The receptors derive from a human donor who received a combined kidney and bone marrow transplant. CDR3s include the opening cysteine and the closing phenylalanine or tryptophan. D genes are given only for firm matches. Size is omitted from some rows. Given values are once, few, many or a class for expanded clones.

>TRBV5-1|TRBJ2-1|NA|TRBD1
CASSGRQGELYNEQFF
TGCGCCAGCAGCGGTCGACAGGGGGAATTATACAATGAGCAGTTCTTC
>TRBV4-3|TRBJ1-1|NA|TRBD1
CASSNRDRDREAFF
TGCGCCAGCAGCAACCGGGACAGGGACCGTGAAGCTTTCTTT
>TRBV5-1|TRBJ2-3|NA|TRBD2
CASNLAGEGDAQYF
TGCGCCAGCAACTTAGCGGGGGAAGGGGATGCGCAGTATTTT
>TRBV4-2|TRBJ2-1|once|TRBD1
CASSPSTGGNYNEQFF
TGTGCCAGCAGCCCGTCGACAGGGGGAAACTACAATGAGCAGTTCTTC
>TRBV11-2|TRBJ1-5|NA|TRBD1
CASSKGTGESNQPQHF
TGTGCCAGCAGCAAAGGGACAGGGGAAAGCAATCAGCCCCAGCATTTT
>TRBV5-1|TRBJ1-5|once|TRBD1
CASSLGQGINQPQHF
TGCGCCAGCAGCCTAGGACAGGGGATCAATCAGCCCCAGCATTTT
>TRBV6-6|TRBJ1-1|NA|TRBD1
CASSPGTGVTFF
TGTGCCAGCAGCCCCGGGACAGGGGTGACTTTCTTT
>TRBV28|TRBJ2-7|NA|NA
CASKGRQISYEQYF
TGTGCCAGCAAAGGCAGGCAAATCTCCTACGAGCAGTACTTC
>TRBV19|TRBJ2-1|NA|TRBD2
CASSMDSGGGDEQFF
TGTGCCAGTAGTATGGATAGCGGGGGGGGAGATGAGCAGTTCTTC
>TRBV19|TRBJ2-7|NA|TRBD1
CASSIVWDRSYEQYF
TGTGCCAGTAGTATCGTTTGGGACAGGTCCTACGAGCAGTACTTC
>TRBV7-2|TRBJ2-7|NA|TRBD1
CASSLRQGYEQYF
TGTGCCAGCAGCTTAAGACAGGGCTACGAGCAGTACTTC
>TRBV7-9|TRBJ2-7|NA|NA
CASSPLSRYEQYF
TGTGCCAGCAGCCCCCTTAGCCGCTACGAGCAGTACTTC
>TRBV6-1|TRBJ2-7|NA|NA
CASSGRFPPHEQYF
TGTGCCAGCAGTGGTAGATTTCCCCCCCACGAGCAGTACTTC
>TRBV6-1|TRBJ2-3|NA|NA
CASSEAMGTSTDTQYF
TGTGCCAGCAGTGAAGCAATGGGCACGAGCACAGATACGCAGTATTTT
>TRBV7-9|TRBJ1-2|NA|NA
CASSSIIQGVYGYTF
TGTGCCAGCAGCTCAATCATACAGGGTGTCTATGGCTACACCTTC
>TRBV6-6|TRBJ2-1|NA|NA
CASSDSLPGYEQFF
TGTGCCAGCAGCGACAGTTTACCCGGTTATGAGCAGTTCTTC
>TRBV2|TRBJ2-2|NA|NA
CASSVRSNTGELFF
TGTGCCAGCAGTGTGAGATCGAACACCGGGGAGCTGTTTTTT
>TRBV7-2|TRBJ1-1|NA|NA
CASSRQLTEAFF
TGTGCCAGCAGTCGACAATTAACTGAAGCTTTCTTT
>TRBV10-1|TRBJ1-4|few|NA
CASSDLRGGGEKLFF
TGCGCCAGCAGTGATTTGAGGGGAGGGGGTGAAAAACTGTTTTTT
>TRBV4-2|TRBJ2-5|NA|TRBD2
CASSQISGGRETQYF
TGTGCCAGCAGCCAAATAAGCGGGGGGAGGGAGACCCAGTACTTC
>TRBV5-1|TRBJ2-7|NA|TRBD1
CASSNVGTAEQYF
TGCGCCAGCAGCAACGTCGGGACAGCCGAGCAGTACTTC
>TRBV4-2|TRBJ2-7|NA|NA
CASSLDRRSYEQYF
TGTGCCAGCAGCCTTGACAGAAGGTCCTACGAGCAGTACTTC
>TRBV18|TRBJ2-3|NA|TRBD2
CASSLRLAGVGDTQYF
TGTGCCAGCTCACTTCGACTAGCGGGAGTCGGTGATACGCAGTATTTT
>TRBV2|TRBJ2-3|NA|TRBD2
CASSETSGESTDTQYF
TGTGCCAGCAGTGAAACTAGCGGGGAAAGCACAGATACGCAGTATTTT
>TRBV11-3|TRBJ1-4|NA|NA
CASSLGQPNEKLFF
TGTGCCAGCAGCTTAGGACAGCCTAATGAAAAACTGTTTTTT
>TRBV21-1|TRBJ2-7|NA|NA
CASSARRQKRTGGSYEQYF
TGTGCCAGCAGCGCCCGAAGACAAAAAAGGACAGGAGGCTCCTACGAGCAGTACTTC
>TRBV7-3|TRBJ2-1|NA|TRBD2
CASSLTTSGGYYNEQFF
TGTGCCAGCAGCTTAACGACTAGCGGGGGTTATTACAATGAGCAGTTCTTC